The entry below gives a single TCR beta chain sequence along with its context. Its antigen is not identified. Libraries were prepared by immunoSEQ multiplex PCR; TCRdb keeps only in-frame clonotypes and omits some of them. The sample carries about 120,000 clones, less than 95% recorded once. These data are taken from a study of T cell responses to AZD1222 COVID-19 vaccine. Study overall: Researchers grouped second doses given at about 4 or about 12 weeks into one pool. Study observations and caveats: Seropositive at baseline were only six or seven AZD1222 recipients. Spike regions recognized by vaccine-associated CD4 TCRs spanned the protein, led by 160-218 and 743-854.

Trimming took off 0 bases at V and 7 bases at J, with 10 bases between the two ends. The CDR3 totals 13 residues. The V gene's germline CDR1 is SGHKS and CDR2 YYEKEE (reference sequence). The source was peripheral blood, collected on day 0 of AZD1222 vaccination. J is TRBJ1-2 and V is TRBV5-5; no firm D call. This clonotype was obtained from an adult in good health. DNA of the CDR3: TGTGCCAGCAGCTTGGAGGTATTTTTTGGCTACACCTTC. Its translation: CASSLEVFFGYTF.